What follows describes a single T cell receptor (beta chain). The antigen it recognizes is unknown. No much larger clone is present one base from it, and per-base qualities are unavailable. The donors belonged to the validation cohort of approximately 130 subjects, which was separate from the approximately 700-subject first cohort. The germline V and J ends show losses of 0 bases and 3 bases respectively, and no gene match explains 3 bases of the junction. Sequences SEHNR (CDR1) and FQNEAQ (CDR2) are obtained from the germline V gene (reference sequence). Including cysteine and phenylalanine, the CDR3 has 16 amino acids. The entry retains the CDR3 DNA only, 48 bases that are in frame from base 1. The data were taken from a study of cytomegalovirus exposure and HLA in healthy donors (dated by TCRdb to between 2016 and 2019). In the study overall: A later analysis indicated that the 110 or so validation repertoires were generated on the platform also employed for the 666 repertoires of the first cohort. To predict cytomegalovirus infection status, the study combined high-throughput TCR immunosequencing, statistical association of individual TCRs with disease status, and machine learning. In addition to the first cohort of approximately 650 subjects, a separate validation cohort of some 120 different subjects was used. The aim of the study was to test whether cataloging public T cell receptors could identify signatures of past pathogen exposure.

The method behind the library was the immunoSEQ multiplex PCR assay. As for the original processing: A statistical classification framework was built for diagnosing cytomegalovirus status from the catalog of TCR beta chain sequences. Drawn from immuneACCESS, this table holds only the in-frame rearrangements with V and J called that TCRdb kept. Clones are partly lost; checked studies trace under half to an unresolved V gene and leave the rest unexplained. V, J and clone size are taken as reported in that table, and D and trimming were inferred from the DNA itself. Here the sample has under 200,000 clones; approximately 84% occur a single time. The ten largest clones take up around 6.7% of the sample. General study outcomes and caveats: The authors suggested that the approach could potentially be extended to other disease states and immunological phenotypes. Most TCR sequences were observed very rarely across donors, whereas some public TCRs were present in many individuals. In both the original and validation cohorts, the classifier was reported to diagnose cytomegalovirus status with high specificity and sensitivity. Of the cluster scores, around 95% were above 0 in a later analysis, which found that TCRs clustered in the first cohort also tended to co-occur in the 120 validation repertoires. The validation cohort had no HLA typing available for a later analysis, so co-occurrence within that cohort was assessed over all 120 or so repertoires. In vitro tests confirmed that three of the cytomegalovirus-associated TCR beta chains recognize cytomegalovirus antigens. The study listed around 160 TCR beta chains as associated with cytomegalovirus.

The chain is encoded by TRBV7-9 joined to TRBJ2-7; 12 middle bases align to TRBD2. This clonotype was sampled from a man aged 18-30 years in good health and CMV-seropositive. The sequencing sample was made of PBMCs. The CDR3 corresponds to CASSLATSGGYYEQYF. The DNA reads TGTGCCAGCAGCTTAGCGACTAGCGGGGGATACTACGAGCAGTACTTC.